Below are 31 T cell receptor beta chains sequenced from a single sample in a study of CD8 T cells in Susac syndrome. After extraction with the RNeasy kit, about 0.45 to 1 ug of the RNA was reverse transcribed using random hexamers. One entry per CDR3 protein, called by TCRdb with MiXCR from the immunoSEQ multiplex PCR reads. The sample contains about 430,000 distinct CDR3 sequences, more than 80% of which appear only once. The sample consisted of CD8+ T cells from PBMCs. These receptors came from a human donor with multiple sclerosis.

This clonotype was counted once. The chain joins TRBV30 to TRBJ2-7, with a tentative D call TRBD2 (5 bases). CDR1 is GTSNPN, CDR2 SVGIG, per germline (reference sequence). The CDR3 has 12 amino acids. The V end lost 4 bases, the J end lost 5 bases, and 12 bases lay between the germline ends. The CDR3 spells CAWISARDEQYF. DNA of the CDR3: TGTGCCTGGATCTCTGCGCGGGACGAGCAGTACTTC.

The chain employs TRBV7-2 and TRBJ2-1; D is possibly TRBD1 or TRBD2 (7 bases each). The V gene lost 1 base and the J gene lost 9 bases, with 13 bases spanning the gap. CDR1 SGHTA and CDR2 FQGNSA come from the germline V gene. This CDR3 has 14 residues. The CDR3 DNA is TGTGCCAGCAGCTTAGTGGGAGGGGGCAGTGAGCAGTTCTTC. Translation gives CASSLVGGGSEQFF.

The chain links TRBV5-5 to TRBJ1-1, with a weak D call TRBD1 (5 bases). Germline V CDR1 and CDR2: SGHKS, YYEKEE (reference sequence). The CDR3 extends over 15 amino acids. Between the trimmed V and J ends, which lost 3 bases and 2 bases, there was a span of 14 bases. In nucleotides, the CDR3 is TGTGCCAGCAGCTCGCTCCGACAGCACAACACTGAAGCTTTCTTT. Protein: CASSSLRQHNTEAFF.

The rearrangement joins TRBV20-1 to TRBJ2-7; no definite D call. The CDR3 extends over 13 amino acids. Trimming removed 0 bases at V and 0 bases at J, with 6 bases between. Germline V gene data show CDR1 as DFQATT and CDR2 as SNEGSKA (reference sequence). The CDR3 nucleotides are TGCAGTGCTAGAGAACCTCGCTCCTACGAGCAGTACTTC. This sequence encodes CSAREPRSYEQYF.

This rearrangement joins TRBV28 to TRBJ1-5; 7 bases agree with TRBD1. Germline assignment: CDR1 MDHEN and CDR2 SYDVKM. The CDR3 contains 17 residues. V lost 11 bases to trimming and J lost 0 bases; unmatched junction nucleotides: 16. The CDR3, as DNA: TGTGCCCACAAACCAGGGGGGGGTATTTATAGCAATCAGCCCCAGCATTTT. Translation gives CAHKPGGGIYSNQPQHF.

Here the CDR3 reads CASSLRSAASGSDTGELFF. In DNA, the CDR3 is TGCGCCAGCAGCCTAAGATCGGCGGCTAGCGGGAGCGACACCGGGGAGCTGTTTTTT. The V and J genes are TRBV4-1 and TRBJ2-2; 10 nucleotides match TRBD2. This CDR3 comprises 19 residues. V was clipped by 4 bases and J by 3 bases; unmatched bases: 14. Germline assignment: CDR1 MGHRA and CDR2 YSYEKL.

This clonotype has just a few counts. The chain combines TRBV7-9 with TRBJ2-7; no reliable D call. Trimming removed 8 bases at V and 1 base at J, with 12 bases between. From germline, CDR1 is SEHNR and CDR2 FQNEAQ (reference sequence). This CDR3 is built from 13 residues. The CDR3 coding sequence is TGTGCCAGCTCCCCCGCAGGTTCCTACGAGCAGTACTTC. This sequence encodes CASSPAGSYEQYF.

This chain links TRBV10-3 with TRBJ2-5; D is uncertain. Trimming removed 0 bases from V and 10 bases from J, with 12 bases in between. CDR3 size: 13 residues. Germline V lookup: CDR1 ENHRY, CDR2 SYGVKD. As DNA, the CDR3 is TGTGCCATCAGTGAGTCGAAACGCCGAAGCCAGTACTTC. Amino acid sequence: CAISESKRRSQYF.

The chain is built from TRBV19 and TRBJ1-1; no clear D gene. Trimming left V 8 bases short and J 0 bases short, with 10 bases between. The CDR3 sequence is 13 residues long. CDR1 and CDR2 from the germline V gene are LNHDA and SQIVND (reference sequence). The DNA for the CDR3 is TGTGCCAGTTGGAGCGCGATGAACACTGAAGCTTTCTTT. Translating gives CASWSAMNTEAFF. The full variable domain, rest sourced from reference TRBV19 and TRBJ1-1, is DGGITQSPKYLFRKEGQNVTLSCEQNLNHDAMYWYRQDPGQGLRLIYYSQIVNDFQKGDIAEGYSVSREKKESFPLTVTSAQKNPTAFYLCASWSAMNTEAFFGQGTRLTVV.

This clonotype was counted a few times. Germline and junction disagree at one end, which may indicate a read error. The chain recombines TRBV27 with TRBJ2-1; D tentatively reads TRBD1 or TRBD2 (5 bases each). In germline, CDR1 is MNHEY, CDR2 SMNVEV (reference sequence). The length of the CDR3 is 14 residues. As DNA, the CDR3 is TGTGCCAGCAGCTTATCGGGGCCGTACAATGAGCAGTTCTTC. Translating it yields CASSLSGPYNEQFF.

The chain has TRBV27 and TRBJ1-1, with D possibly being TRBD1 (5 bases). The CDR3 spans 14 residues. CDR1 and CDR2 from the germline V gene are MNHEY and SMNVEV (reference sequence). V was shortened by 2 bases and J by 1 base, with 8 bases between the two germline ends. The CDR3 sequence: CASSLQGSNTEAFF. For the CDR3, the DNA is TGTGCCAGCAGTTTACAGGGATCGAACACTGAAGCTTTCTTT.

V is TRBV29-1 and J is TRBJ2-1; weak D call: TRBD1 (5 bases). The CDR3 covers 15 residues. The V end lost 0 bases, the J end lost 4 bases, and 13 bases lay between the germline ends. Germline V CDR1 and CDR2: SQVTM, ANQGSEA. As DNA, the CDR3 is TGCAGCGTTGAAGATCCTCTGACAGCATACAATGAGCAGTTCTTC. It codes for CSVEDPLTAYNEQFF.

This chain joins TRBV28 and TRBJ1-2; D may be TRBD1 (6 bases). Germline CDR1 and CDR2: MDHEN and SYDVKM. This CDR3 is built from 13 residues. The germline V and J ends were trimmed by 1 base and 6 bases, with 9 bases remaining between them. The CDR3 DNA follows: TGTGCCAGCAGTTTATTGGGGGGCGATGGCTACACCTTC. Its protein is CASSLLGGDGYTF.

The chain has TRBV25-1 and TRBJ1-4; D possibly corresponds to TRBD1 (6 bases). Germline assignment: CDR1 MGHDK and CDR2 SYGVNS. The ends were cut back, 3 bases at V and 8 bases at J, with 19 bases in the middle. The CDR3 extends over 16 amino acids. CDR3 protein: CASSDLGPGAGEKLFF. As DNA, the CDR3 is TGTGCCAGCAGTGATTTGGGCCCGGGGGCAGGGGAAAAACTGTTTTTT.

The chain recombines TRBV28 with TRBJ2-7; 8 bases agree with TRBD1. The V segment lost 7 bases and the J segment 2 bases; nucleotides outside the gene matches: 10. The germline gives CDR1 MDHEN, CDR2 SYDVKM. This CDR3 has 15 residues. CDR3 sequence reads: CASTLTTGAPYEQYF. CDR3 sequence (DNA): TGTGCCAGCACCCTGACGACAGGGGCGCCCTACGAGCAGTACTTC.

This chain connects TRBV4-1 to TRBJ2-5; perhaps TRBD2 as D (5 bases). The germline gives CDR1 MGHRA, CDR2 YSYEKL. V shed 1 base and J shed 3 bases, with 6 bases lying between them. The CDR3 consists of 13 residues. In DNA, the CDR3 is TGCGCCAGCAGCCAAGGAGGGAAAGAGACCCAGTACTTC. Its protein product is CASSQGGKETQYF.

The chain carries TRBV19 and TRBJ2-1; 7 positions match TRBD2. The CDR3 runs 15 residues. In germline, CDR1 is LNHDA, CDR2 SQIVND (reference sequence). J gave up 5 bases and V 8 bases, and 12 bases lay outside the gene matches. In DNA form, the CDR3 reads TGTGCCAGTGGTTCCGAGGGACTAACCGACAATGAGCAGTTCTTC. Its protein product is CASGSEGLTDNEQFF.

The CDR3 region has the DNA TGTGCCAGCAGTTCATCTCCCCGGGACAGACCCTCCTACGAGCAGTACTTC. As protein: CASSSSPRDRPSYEQYF. This chain links TRBV27 with TRBJ2-7, with 7 bases aligning to TRBD1. The V gene end was trimmed by 4 bases and the J gene end by 0 bases; junction bases not matched to a gene: 12. Germline lookup yields CDR1 MNHEY and CDR2 SMNVEV (reference sequence). CDR3 size: 17 residues.

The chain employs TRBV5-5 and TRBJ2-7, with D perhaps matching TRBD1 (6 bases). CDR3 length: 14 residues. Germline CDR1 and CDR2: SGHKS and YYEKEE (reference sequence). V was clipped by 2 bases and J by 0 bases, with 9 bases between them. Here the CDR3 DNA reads TGTGCCAGCAGCTTAGAAGGGGGCTCCTACGAGCAGTACTTC. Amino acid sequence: CASSLEGGSYEQYF.

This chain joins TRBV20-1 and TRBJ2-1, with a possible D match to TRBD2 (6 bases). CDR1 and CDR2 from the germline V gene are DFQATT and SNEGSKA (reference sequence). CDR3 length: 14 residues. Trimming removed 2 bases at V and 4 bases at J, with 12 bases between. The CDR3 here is CSARMLGGYNEQFF. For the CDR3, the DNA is TGCAGTGCTAGAATGTTGGGAGGATACAATGAGCAGTTCTTC.

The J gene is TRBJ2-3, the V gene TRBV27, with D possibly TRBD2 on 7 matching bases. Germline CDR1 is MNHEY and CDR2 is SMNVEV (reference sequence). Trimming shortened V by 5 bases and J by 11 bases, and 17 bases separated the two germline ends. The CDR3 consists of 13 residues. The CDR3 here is CASSLRGAKEQYF. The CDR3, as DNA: TGTGCCAGCAGTCTCCGGGGGGCGAAGGAGCAGTATTTT.

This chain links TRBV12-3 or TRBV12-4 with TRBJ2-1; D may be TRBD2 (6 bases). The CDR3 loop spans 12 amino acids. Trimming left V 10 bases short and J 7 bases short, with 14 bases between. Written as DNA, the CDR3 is TGTGCCATCTTGACCCGGGGGAATGAGCAGTTCTTC. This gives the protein CAILTRGNEQFF.

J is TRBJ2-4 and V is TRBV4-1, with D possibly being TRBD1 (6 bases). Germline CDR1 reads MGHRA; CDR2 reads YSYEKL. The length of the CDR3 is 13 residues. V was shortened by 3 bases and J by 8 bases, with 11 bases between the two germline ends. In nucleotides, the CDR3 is TGCGCCAGCAGCCAGAACAGGGTGGACATTCAGTACTTC. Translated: CASSQNRVDIQYF.

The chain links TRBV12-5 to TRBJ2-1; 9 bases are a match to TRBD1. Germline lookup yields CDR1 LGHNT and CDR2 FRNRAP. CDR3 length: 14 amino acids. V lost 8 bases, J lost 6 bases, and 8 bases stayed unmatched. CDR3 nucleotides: TGTGCTAGTACTGCGGGACAGGGCCCCAATGAGCAGTTCTTC. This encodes CASTAGQGPNEQFF. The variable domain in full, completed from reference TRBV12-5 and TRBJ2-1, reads DARVTQTPRHKVTEMGQEVTMRCQPILGHNTVFWYRQTMMQGLELLAYFRNRAPLDDSGMPKDRFSAEMPDATLATLKIQPSEPRDSAVYFCASTAGQGPNEQFFGPGTRLTVL.

The CDR3 region has the DNA TGTGCCAGCAGGGGGGGAGGTGGGAAAGAGACCCAGTACTTC. Its translation is CASRGGGGKETQYF. V and J are TRBV27 and TRBJ2-5, with D perhaps TRBD2 (6 bases). Per the germline V gene, CDR1 is MNHEY and CDR2 is SMNVEV (reference sequence). The CDR3 is 14 amino acids. V was shortened by 6 bases and J by 3 bases, with 14 bases between the two germline ends.

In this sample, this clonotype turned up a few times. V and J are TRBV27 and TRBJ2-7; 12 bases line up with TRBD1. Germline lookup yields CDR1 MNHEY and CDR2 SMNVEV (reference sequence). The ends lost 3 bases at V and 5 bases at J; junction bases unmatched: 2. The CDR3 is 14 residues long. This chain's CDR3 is CASSLGTGGDEQYF. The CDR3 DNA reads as TGTGCCAGCAGTTTGGGGACAGGGGGCGACGAGCAGTACTTC.

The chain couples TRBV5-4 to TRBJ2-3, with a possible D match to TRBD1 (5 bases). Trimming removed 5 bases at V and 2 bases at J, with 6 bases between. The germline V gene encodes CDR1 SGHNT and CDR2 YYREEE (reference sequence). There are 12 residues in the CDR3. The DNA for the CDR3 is TGTGCCAGCAGGACAGACACAGATACGCAGTATTTT. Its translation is CASRTDTDTQYF.

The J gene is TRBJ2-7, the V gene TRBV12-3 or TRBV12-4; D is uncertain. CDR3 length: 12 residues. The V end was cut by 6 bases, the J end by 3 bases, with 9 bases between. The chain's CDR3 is CASRDGYYEQYF. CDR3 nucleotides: TGTGCCAGCAGAGACGGATACTACGAGCAGTACTTC.

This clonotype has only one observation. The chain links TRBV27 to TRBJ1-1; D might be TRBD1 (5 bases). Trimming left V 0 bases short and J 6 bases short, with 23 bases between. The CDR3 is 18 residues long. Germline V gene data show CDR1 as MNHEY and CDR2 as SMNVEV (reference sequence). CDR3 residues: CASSLSGGVLGSLAEAFF. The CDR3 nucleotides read TGTGCCAGCAGTTTATCGGGGGGGGTTTTAGGGTCCCTCGCTGAAGCTTTCTTT.

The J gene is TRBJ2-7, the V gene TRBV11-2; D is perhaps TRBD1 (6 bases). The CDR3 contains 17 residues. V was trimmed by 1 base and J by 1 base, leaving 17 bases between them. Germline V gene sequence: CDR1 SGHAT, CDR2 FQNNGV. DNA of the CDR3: TGTGCCAGCAGCTTAGCCCCAGGGGATGATTGGTCCTACGAGCAGTACTTC. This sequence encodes CASSLAPGDDWSYEQYF.

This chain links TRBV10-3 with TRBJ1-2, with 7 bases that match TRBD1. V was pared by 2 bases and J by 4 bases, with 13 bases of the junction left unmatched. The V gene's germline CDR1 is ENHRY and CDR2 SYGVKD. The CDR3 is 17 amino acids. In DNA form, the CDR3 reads TGTGCCATCAGTGAGCCCACAGGGGTAGGAGGCAGCTATGGCTACACCTTC. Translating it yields CAISEPTGVGGSYGYTF.